This T cell receptor beta chain came from a study of blood T cell repertoires in COVID-19. Assignments of participants to cohorts depended upon their own reported clinical history. What the recovered Cohort 3 donors had was two negative PCRs, clearance, or symptom resolution. CDR3 length: 15 residues. V shed 0 bases and J 6 bases; nucleotides not matched to a gene: 5. Germline assignment: CDR1 SGHNT and CDR2 YYREEE (reference sequence). Sequencing used immunoSEQ multiplex PCR; TCRdb keeps in-frame clones, though not all of them. This repertoire shows 150,000 to 200,000 clones, approximately 86% found once; its top ten account for around 2.3%.

This receptor was taken from a young woman who had recovered from COVID-19. The specimen was PBMCs or T cells enriched from blood (not recorded which). J is TRBJ2-1 and V is TRBV5-4; 8 nucleotides match TRBD1. As DNA, the CDR3 is TGTGCCAGCAGCTTGGACAGGGGGTGGGGCAATGAGCAGTTCTTC. This sequence encodes CASSLDRGWGNEQFF.